This TCR beta chain comes out of a study of cytomegalovirus exposure and HLA in healthy donors. Study results and caveats: There were fewer than 200 TCR beta chains listed as cytomegalovirus-associated.

Among the 120 subjects of the validation cohort, separate from the roughly 600-subject first cohort, were the donors. CDR1 is LNHDA and CDR2 is SQIVND in the germline V gene (reference sequence). This CDR3 has 14 residues. V lost 6 bases to trimming and J lost 1 base, with 12 bases between them. Assay used: immunoSEQ multiplex PCR; TCRdb lists only in-frame clones, some missing. The sample yields about 250,000 clones, about 90% seen once. As to this clone: Its specificity is not known.

The specimen sequenced was PBMCs. The receptor's source is a man between 18 and 29 years old in good health and CMV-seropositive. J is TRBJ1-2 and V is TRBV19; D is unresolved. This CDR3 is CASSFLDINYGYTF. CDR3 DNA: TGTGCCAGTAGCTTCCTAGACATTAACTATGGCTACACCTTC.